Below, 26 T cell receptor beta chains from the same sample are listed, as sequenced in a study of T cell repertoires in cytomegalovirus infection. These receptors have no identified antigens. TCRdb reprocessed the reads with MiXCR, giving one entry per CDR3 protein. The table shows some 900,000 distinct CDR3 sequences, with approximately 32% occurring only once. The specimen comprised cultured CD8+ T cells from PBMCs, sampled from culture after CMV antigen stimulation. The receptor set was obtained from a human donor in good health (CMV status not recorded). Some clones in this sample may be carry-over from other donors' samples.

V and J are TRBV7-9 and TRBJ2-1, with D maybe TRBD1 (6 bases). The germline CDR1 and CDR2 sequences are SEHNR and FQNEAQ (reference sequence). The CDR3 length is 14 residues. Deletions cut 5 bases from V and 3 bases from J, with 11 bases between. CDR3 DNA sequence: TGTGCCAGCAGCCAATTACAGGGCTACAATGAGCAGTTCTTC. Residues: CASSQLQGYNEQFF.

This clonotype occurred a few times. The rearrangement uses TRBV6-2 or TRBV6-3 and TRBJ1-1; no clear D gene. This CDR3 region has 15 residues. CDR1 is MNHEY and CDR2 is SVGEGT in the germline V gene. The V end lost 0 bases, the J end lost 1 base, and 9 bases lay between the germline ends. This CDR3 is CASSYSIQTNTEAFF. As DNA, the CDR3 is TGTGCCAGCAGTTACTCGATACAGACGAACACTGAAGCTTTCTTT.

This clonotype appeared a few times. The chain recombines TRBV7-6 with TRBJ1-1, with TRBD1 matching over 10 bases. The trim removed 1 base at V and 7 bases at J, leaving 9 bases unmatched. The germline V gene encodes CDR1 SGHVS and CDR2 FNYEAQ. The CDR3 runs to 16 residues. The CDR3 nucleotides read TGTGCCAGCAGCTTAGAGGTACGACAGGGGGCGAGTGAAGCTTTCTTT. Its translation: CASSLEVRQGASEAFF.

The CDR3 sequence is CASGTQEGTEAFF. As DNA, the CDR3 is TGCGCCAGCGGAACCCAGGAGGGCACTGAAGCTTTCTTT. The rearrangement joins TRBV5-1 to TRBJ1-1; D is unresolved. The CDR3 extends over 13 amino acids. CDR1 is SGHRS, CDR2 YFSETQ, per germline. V dropped 7 bases and J dropped 4 bases, with 14 bases sitting between them.

The chain has TRBV19 and TRBJ2-4, with a tentative D call TRBD1 (6 bases). V was cut by 2 bases and J by 0 bases, with 14 bases left in between. From germline, CDR1 is LNHDA and CDR2 SQIVND (reference sequence). There are 17 residues in the CDR3. The CDR3 nucleotides are TGTGCCAGTAGTATATGTCCTGACAGGCTAGCCAAAAACATTCAGTACTTC. Protein product: CASSICPDRLAKNIQYF.

This rearrangement joins TRBV6-5 to TRBJ1-2, with D possibly TRBD1 on 5 matching bases. The CDR3 is 15 residues long. CDR1 is MNHEY and CDR2 is SVGAGI in the germline V gene. The V end lost 0 bases, the J end lost 3 bases, and 11 bases lay between the germline ends. CDR3: CASSYSEGPYYGYTF. For the CDR3, the DNA is TGTGCCAGCAGTTACTCGGAGGGGCCGTACTATGGCTACACCTTC.

The V call is TRBV29-1, the J call TRBJ1-2; D remains ambiguous. The CDR3 contains 12 residues. Trimming stripped 6 bases from V and 3 bases from J, with 11 bases between. Germline loops: CDR1 SQVTM, CDR2 ANQGSEA. In DNA, the CDR3 is TGCAGCGTCCTCGGTAGCGACTATGGCTACACCTTC. As protein: CSVLGSDYGYTF.

This chain links TRBV7-6 with TRBJ2-1, with D possibly being TRBD1 or TRBD2 (5 bases each). Trimming removed 5 bases from V and 5 bases from J, with 16 bases in between. Germline-derived CDR1 and CDR2 are SGHVS and FNYEAQ. The CDR3 consists of 15 residues. The CDR3: CASSQGDPGDNEQFF. Here the CDR3 DNA reads TGTGCCAGCAGCCAAGGGGACCCCGGCGACAATGAGCAGTTCTTC.

This clonotype came up a few times. The chain uses TRBV6-8 and TRBJ2-1, with D maybe TRBD2 (6 bases). V gave up 0 bases and J gave up 1 base, with 13 bases separating them. This CDR3 spans 17 amino acids. Germline CDR1 is MNHGY and CDR2 is SAAAGT. CDR3: CASSYSPGGGSYNEQFF. In nucleotides, the CDR3 is TGTGCCAGCAGTTACTCTCCCGGGGGTGGGTCCTACAATGAGCAGTTCTTC.

The chain is built from TRBV4-3 and TRBJ2-2; no definite D call. The germline gives CDR1 LGHNA, CDR2 YSLEER. Trimming took 4 bases from V and 6 from J, leaving 12 bases between them. The CDR3 runs 14 residues. The CDR3 DNA is TGCGCCAGCAGCCCAGCCCGCGGTCCCGGGGAGCTGTTTTTT. Amino acids: CASSPARGPGELFF.

This clonotype was picked up many times. The rearrangement joins TRBV7-6 to TRBJ1-1; the D is unclear. CDR1 is SGHVS and CDR2 is FNYEAQ in the germline V gene. The CDR3 is 14 residues long. Trimming removed 2 bases from V and 1 base from J, with 8 bases in between. The CDR3 loop is CASSLWFENTEAFF. In DNA, the CDR3 is TGTGCCAGCAGCTTATGGTTTGAGAACACTGAAGCTTTCTTT.

V is TRBV19 and J is TRBJ1-1, with TRBD1 identical over 7 bases. CDR1 is LNHDA and CDR2 is SQIVND in the germline V gene (reference sequence). The CDR3 has 17 residues. V gave up 4 bases and J gave up 2 bases; unmatched junction bases: 13. The CDR3 sequence is CASSTRDRVNVNTEAFF. The CDR3 DNA is TGTGCCAGTAGTACCAGAGACAGGGTCAACGTAAACACTGAAGCTTTCTTT.

The chain has TRBV19 and TRBJ2-1; 9 positions agree with TRBD2. Germline values: CDR1 LNHDA, CDR2 SQIVND (reference sequence). The CDR3 runs to 15 residues. The CDR3 DNA sequence: TGTGCTACCGCCTTTAGCGGGGGTCTCCCCAATGAGCAGTTCTTC. This translates into CATAFSGGLPNEQFF.

The chain links TRBV4-3 to TRBJ2-1; D gene uncertain. V lost 0 bases to trimming and J lost 2 bases, with 8 bases between them. Germline CDR1 and CDR2: LGHNA and YSLEER. This CDR3 region has 15 residues. This CDR3 is CASSQDLTAYNEQFF. CDR3 in DNA: TGCGCCAGCAGCCAAGATTTAACAGCCTACAATGAGCAGTTCTTC.

The sample holds a few counts of this clonotype. The rearrangement joins TRBV27 to TRBJ2-6; D may correspond to TRBD1 or TRBD2 (6 bases each). The CDR3 is 17 amino acids. The V gene's germline CDR1 is MNHEY and CDR2 SMNVEV (reference sequence). Trimming pared 7 bases from V and 0 bases from J, leaving 16 bases between. The CDR3 DNA reads as TGTGCCAGCAATTTCGTCGGGGGCTCCTCTGGGGCCAACGTCCTGACTTTC. This gives the protein CASNFVGGSSGANVLTF.

The rearrangement uses TRBV6-1 and TRBJ2-7; D possibly corresponds to TRBD2 (5 bases). The V end was cut by 7 bases, the J end by 0 bases, with 16 bases between. This CDR3 is built from 15 residues. From germline, CDR1 is MNHNS and CDR2 SASEGT. CDR3 sequence (DNA): TGTGCCAGCAACCCTGGTTTTGGGAGCTCCTACGAGCAGTACGTC. Protein: CASNPGFGSSYEQYV.

The sample holds a few counts of this clonotype. V gene TRBV3-1 combines with J gene TRBJ1-1; possible D gene TRBD1, 5 bases. V lost 4 bases and J 10 bases, leaving 22 bases between the germline ends. In germline, CDR1 is LGHDT, CDR2 YNNKEL (reference sequence). The CDR3 covers 15 residues. The chain's CDR3 is CASSPRSGRGGGAFF. As DNA, the CDR3 is TGTGCCAGCAGCCCCCGAAGTGGACGCGGGGGTGGAGCTTTCTTT.

This clonotype was detected only a few times. The rearrangement links TRBV12-3 or TRBV12-4 to TRBJ2-1, with 10 bases lining up with TRBD2. The trim removed 1 base at V and 4 bases at J, leaving 4 bases unmatched. The CDR3 extends over 16 amino acids. Written as DNA, the CDR3 is TGTGCCAGCAGTTTAGGGGGACTAGCGCTTTACAATGAGCAGTTCTTC. Its translation: CASSLGGLALYNEQFF.

This clonotype was observed at least ten times. V is TRBV7-9 and J is TRBJ1-1; D is uncertain. In germline, CDR1 is SEHNR, CDR2 FQNEAQ (reference sequence). CDR3 length equals 11 residues. V was trimmed by 5 bases and J by 8 bases, leaving 9 bases between them. The CDR3 DNA reads as TGTGCCAGCAGCGCAATGGAGGAAGCTTTCTTT. It codes for CASSAMEEAFF.

The chain joins TRBV28 to TRBJ1-3; maybe TRBD1 (5 bases). Deletions cut 1 base from V and 2 bases from J, with 12 bases between. The CDR3 length is 16 residues. CDR1 is MDHEN, CDR2 SYDVKM, per germline. The CDR3 protein is CASSLSMGLPGNTIYF. The CDR3 nucleotides read TGTGCCAGCAGTTTATCCATGGGGCTCCCTGGAAACACCATATATTTT.

This clonotype was counted a few times. The V call is TRBV7-6, the J call TRBJ2-1; D possibly uses TRBD1 or TRBD2 (5 bases each). The ends were cut back, 4 bases at V and 5 bases at J, with 15 bases in the middle. Germline CDR1 is SGHVS and CDR2 is FNYEAQ. CDR3 size: 15 residues. The CDR3 DNA reads TGTGCCAGCAGCTGGGGACGACAGAGAGACAATGAGCAGTTCTTC. Its protein product is CASSWGRQRDNEQFF.

The sample holds one count of this clonotype. The chain combines TRBV6-6 with TRBJ1-6; no clear D gene. The length of the CDR3 is 17 residues. V was pared by 5 bases and J by 0 bases, with 14 bases between. Germline assignment: CDR1 MNHNY and CDR2 SVGAGI (reference sequence). CDR3: CASSPGPASSYNSPLHF. CDR3 coding DNA: TGTGCCAGCAGTCCCGGGCCCGCGAGCTCCTATAATTCACCCCTCCACTTT.

This clonotype was seen a handful of times. The V call is TRBV7-6, the J call TRBJ1-2; no clear D. The CDR3 covers 14 residues. From germline, CDR1 is SGHVS and CDR2 FNYEAQ. Between the trimmed V and J ends, which lost 1 base and 3 bases, there was a span of 9 bases. The CDR3 region has the DNA TGTGCCAGCAGCTTAGTCCCCAGAGACTATGGCTACACCTTC. Its protein product is CASSLVPRDYGYTF.

A few counts support this clonotype. The chain links TRBV2 to TRBJ2-2; TRBD2 aligns across 10 bases. This CDR3 has 15 amino acids. With V trimmed by 6 bases and J by 6 bases, 7 bases remained unmatched. Germline V CDR1 and CDR2: SNHLY, FYNNEI. This CDR3 is CASRTSGSLSGELFF. CDR3 DNA: TGTGCCAGCAGGACTAGCGGGTCTTTATCCGGGGAGCTGTTTTTT. The full variable domain, its missing parts supplied by reference TRBV2 and TRBJ2-2, is EPEVTQTPSHQVTQMGQEVILRCVPISNHLYFYWYRQILGQKVEFLVSFYNNEISEKSEIFDDQFSVERPDGSNFTLKIRSTKLEDSAMYFCASRTSGSLSGELFFGEGSRLTVL.

In its sample, this clonotype was seen a few times. The chain has TRBV10-3 and TRBJ2-5, with D perhaps TRBD1 (11 bases). The V gene's germline CDR1 is ENHRY and CDR2 SYGVKD. The CDR3 is made up of 18 amino acids. Trimming removed 3 bases from V and 2 bases from J, with 22 bases in between. The CDR3 DNA is TGTGCCATCAGTGATGGACAGGGGGCTAGCGGGGGACAAGAGACCCAGTACTTC. This translates into CAISDGQGASGGQETQYF.

This clonotype was counted only a few times. This chain joins TRBV6-5 and TRBJ2-2; 9 nucleotides match TRBD2. The CDR3 sequence is 16 residues long. The V and J ends lost 0 bases and 6 bases, in that order; junction bases with no gene match: 5. Germline CDR1 and CDR2: MNHEY and SVGAGI. The CDR3 region has the DNA TGTGCCAGCAGTTACTCGCGCGGGGGGGCGGCCGGGGAGCTGTTTTTT. This gives the protein CASSYSRGGAAGELFF.